This TCR beta chain was recovered during a study of blood T cell repertoires in COVID-19. Per the germline V gene, CDR1 is KGHDR and CDR2 is SFDVKD. The CDR3 spans 16 residues. V was shortened by 5 bases and J by 0 bases, with 14 bases between the two germline ends. The authors' processing: Counts of nucleated cells, estimated from reference gene primer amplification, were obtained. Clones were read by immunoSEQ multiplex PCR, and TCRdb kept only the in-frame ones, dropping some. V, J and clone size are taken as reported in that table, and D and trimming were inferred from the DNA itself. The sample has approximately 76,000 clones; 65% to 85% are singletons.

V gene TRBV24-1 combines with J gene TRBJ2-3; the D is unclear. Source material: peripheral blood. The clonotype originates from a man of 80 years or more with active or convalescent COVID-19. DNA for the CDR3: TGTGCCACCAGTGCTATTCGACGGGTTAGCACAGATACGCAGTATTTT. This encodes CATSAIRRVSTDTQYF.